This T cell receptor beta chain originates from a study of PD-1 blockade in classical Hodgkin lymphoma. Whole-study context: Nivolumab 3 mg/kg was given intravenously every 2 weeks. General observations from the study: Exclusion was applied to patients who started nivolumab under 1 year after ASCT.

The data were produced by immunoSEQ multiplex PCR, yet TCRdb's version contains in-frame clones alone and is incomplete. The sample carries approximately 21,000 clones, more than 60% recorded once. Between the trimmed V and J ends, which lost 5 bases and 0 bases, there was a span of 10 bases. Germline CDR1 is SEHNR and CDR2 is FQNEAQ (reference sequence). The CDR3 runs 14 residues. Notes on this clone: Its antigen is still unknown.

Brentuximab vedotin exposure varied, and every patient relapsed after autologous stem cell transplantation. The sample was peripheral blood mononuclear cells (PBMCs), taken at baseline. The receptor was isolated from a human donor with classical Hodgkin lymphoma. The J gene is TRBJ1-1, the V gene TRBV7-9; D is perhaps TRBD1 (5 bases). The CDR3: CASSLTRVNTEAFF. The CDR3, as DNA: TGTGCCAGCAGCCTAACCAGGGTGAACACTGAAGCTTTCTTT.